This T cell receptor beta chain was documented in a study of blood T cells in healthy people across ages. A second PCR, run for about 7 to 11 cycles, used a sample-barcoded 5' primer plus a J-beta primer mix. TCRdb used MiXCR to reprocess the 5' RACE reads, holding one entry per CDR3 protein. The top ten hold roughly 20% of the sample, which has about 800,000 distinct CDR3 sequences, 55% to 75% seen once. Germline CDR1 and CDR2: DFQATT and SNEGSKA (reference sequence). Trimming shortened V by 1 base and J by 2 bases, and 10 bases separated the two germline ends. CDR3 length equals 14 residues. The rearrangement joins TRBV20-1 to TRBJ2-3; D could derive from TRBD1 or TRBD2 (5 bases each). The TCR was taken from a man aged 30-40 years in good health. Specimen: blood. This CDR3 is CSARAGTATDTQYF. CDR3 coding DNA: TGCAGTGCTAGAGCGGGGACGGCCACAGATACGCAGTATTTT.